Sequencing of this TCR beta chain was carried out in a study of vaccination and CD4 T cells after COVID-19. Study-wide findings and caveats: Convalescent patients were relatively few, and early post-infection timepoints were missing.

The sample holds a few counts of this clonotype. Its antigen remains unknown. Treatment indicated: roughly ten-day PBMC culture with coronavirus spike peptide pools or control peptides (ViraFEST assay). With peptide pools, ViraFEST first expanded antigen-specific T cells and afterwards sequenced their TCRs. The germline V and J ends were trimmed by 0 bases and 3 bases, with 11 bases remaining between them. This CDR3 contains 15 residues. CDR1 and CDR2 (germline): MNHEY, SVGEGT. With the Oncomine TCR Beta short-read assay, DNA from cultured CD4+ T cells was sequenced. Each CDR3 protein gets one entry after TCRdb re-called the PCR reads with MiXCR. The sample holds 10,000 to 15,000 distinct CDR3 sequences; under 55% are singletons and the top ten take around a fifth.

This clonotype was obtained from a human donor who had recovered from COVID-19. The chain has TRBV6-2 or TRBV6-3 and TRBJ1-1; the D gene is possibly TRBD1 (5 bases). Sequencing used CD4+ T cells from blood, cultured in vitro. The CDR3 reads CASSYSLGGDTEAFF. As DNA, the CDR3 is TGTGCCAGCAGTTACTCGCTCGGGGGGGACACTGAAGCTTTCTTT.